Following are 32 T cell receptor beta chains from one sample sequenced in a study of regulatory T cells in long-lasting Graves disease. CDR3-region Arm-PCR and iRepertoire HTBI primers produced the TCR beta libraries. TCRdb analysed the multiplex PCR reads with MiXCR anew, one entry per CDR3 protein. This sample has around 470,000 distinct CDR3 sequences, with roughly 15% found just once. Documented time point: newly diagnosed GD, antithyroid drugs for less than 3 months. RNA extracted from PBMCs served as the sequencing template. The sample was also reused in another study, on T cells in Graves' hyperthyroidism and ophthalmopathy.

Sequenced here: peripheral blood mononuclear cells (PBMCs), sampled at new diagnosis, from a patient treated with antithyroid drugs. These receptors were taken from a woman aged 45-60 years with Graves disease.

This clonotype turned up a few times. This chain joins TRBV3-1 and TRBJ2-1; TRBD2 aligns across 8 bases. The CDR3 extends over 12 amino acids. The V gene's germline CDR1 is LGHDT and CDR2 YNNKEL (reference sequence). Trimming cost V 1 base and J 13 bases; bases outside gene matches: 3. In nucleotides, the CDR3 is TGTGCCAGCAGCCAAGGCGGGAGGCTCCAGTTCTTC. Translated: CASSQGGRLQFF.

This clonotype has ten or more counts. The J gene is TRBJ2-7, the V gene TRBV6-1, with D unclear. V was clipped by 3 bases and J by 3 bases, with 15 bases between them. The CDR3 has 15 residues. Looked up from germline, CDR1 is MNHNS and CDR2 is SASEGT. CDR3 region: CASSDQAGYDYEQYF. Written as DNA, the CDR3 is TGTGCCAGCAGTGATCAGGCAGGTTACGACTACGAGCAGTACTTC.

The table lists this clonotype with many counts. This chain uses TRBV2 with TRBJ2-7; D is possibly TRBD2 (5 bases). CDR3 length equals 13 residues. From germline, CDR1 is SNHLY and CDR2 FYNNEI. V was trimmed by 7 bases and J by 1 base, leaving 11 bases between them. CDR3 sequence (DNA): TGTGCCAGCAACCCGGGAAGTTCCTACGAGCAGTACTTC. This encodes CASNPGSSYEQYF.

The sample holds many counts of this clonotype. This CDR3 is CASSYWASGGKETQYF. The CDR3 nucleotides read TGTGCCAGCAGTTACTGGGCTAGCGGGGGAAAAGAGACCCAGTACTTC. The chain employs TRBV6-5 and TRBJ2-5, with 10 bases fitting TRBD2. Germline V lookup: CDR1 MNHEY, CDR2 SVGAGI. The CDR3 totals 16 residues. V shed 1 base and J 3 bases; nucleotides not matched to a gene: 5.

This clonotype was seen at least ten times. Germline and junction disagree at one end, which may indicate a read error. In nucleotides, the CDR3 is TGTGCCAGCAGCCAAGCTGGACAGGGCCGAAGTGAGCTGTTCTTC. This gives the protein CASSQAGQGRSELFF. The rearrangement links TRBV3-1 to TRBJ2-1; TRBD1 matches 8 bases. This CDR3 contains 15 residues. The germline V gene encodes CDR1 LGHDT and CDR2 YNNKEL (reference sequence).

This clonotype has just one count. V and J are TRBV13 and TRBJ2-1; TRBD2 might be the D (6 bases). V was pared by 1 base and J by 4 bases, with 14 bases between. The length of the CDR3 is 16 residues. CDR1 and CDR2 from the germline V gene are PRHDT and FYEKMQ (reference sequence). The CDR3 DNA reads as TGTGCCAGCAGCTTAGTGGCGGGACGGGGATACAATGAGCAGTTCTTC. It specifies CASSLVAGRGYNEQFF.

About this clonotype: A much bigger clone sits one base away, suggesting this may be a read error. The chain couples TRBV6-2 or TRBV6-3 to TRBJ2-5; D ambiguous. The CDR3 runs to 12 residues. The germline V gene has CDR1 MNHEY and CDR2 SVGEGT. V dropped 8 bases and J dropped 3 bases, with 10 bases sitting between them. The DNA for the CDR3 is TGTGCCAGCGAACGGAATGAAGAGACCCAGTACTTC. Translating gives CASERNEETQYF.

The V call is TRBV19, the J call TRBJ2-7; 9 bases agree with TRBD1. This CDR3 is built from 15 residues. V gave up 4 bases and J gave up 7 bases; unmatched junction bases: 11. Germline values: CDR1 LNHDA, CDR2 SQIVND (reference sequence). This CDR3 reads CASSSSRTGAGEQYF. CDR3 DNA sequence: TGTGCCAGTAGTAGTTCAAGGACAGGGGCCGGAGAGCAGTACTTC.

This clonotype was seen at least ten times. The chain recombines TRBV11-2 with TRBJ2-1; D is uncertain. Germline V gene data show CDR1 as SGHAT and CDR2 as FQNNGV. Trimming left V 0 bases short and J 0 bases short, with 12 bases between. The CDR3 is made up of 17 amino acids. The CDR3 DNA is TGTGCCAGCAGCTTAGATTCCGGGTGGAGCTCCTACAATGAGCAGTTCTTC. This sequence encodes CASSLDSGWSSYNEQFF.

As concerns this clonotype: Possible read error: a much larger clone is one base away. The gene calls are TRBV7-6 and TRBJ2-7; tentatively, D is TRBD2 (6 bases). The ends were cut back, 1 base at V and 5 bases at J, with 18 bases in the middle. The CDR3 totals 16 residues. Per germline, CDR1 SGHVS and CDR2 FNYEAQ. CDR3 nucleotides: TGTGCCAGCAGCTTAGTCGCTAGCGTTGGATCCCACGAGCAGTACTTC. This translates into CASSLVASVGSHEQYF.

CDR3 bases: TGTGCCAGCAGCACGACAGGGGGGCACCCCTACAATGAGCAGTTCTTC. This translates into CASSTTGGHPYNEQFF. The V and J genes are TRBV28 and TRBJ2-1; 9 nucleotides match TRBD1. CDR1 is MDHEN and CDR2 is SYDVKM in the germline V gene. The CDR3 runs to 16 residues. After removal of 6 bases from V and 2 bases from J, the junction contained 8 bases not matched to a gene.

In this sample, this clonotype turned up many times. The CDR3 nucleotides are TGTGCCAGCAGTTCCTGGGACTCCTACAATGAGCAGTTCTTC. It yields the protein CASSSWDSYNEQFF. The chain has TRBV28 and TRBJ2-1; no clear D gene. The germline CDR1 and CDR2 sequences are MDHEN and SYDVKM. CDR3 length: 14 residues. V lost 4 bases and J 0 bases, leaving 7 bases between the germline ends. Complete variable domain (other parts from reference TRBV28 and TRBJ2-1): DVKVTQSSRYLVKRTGEKVFLECVQDMDHENMFWYRQDPGLGLRLIYFSYDVKMKEKGDIPEGYSVSREKKERFSLILESASTNQTSMYLCASSSWDSYNEQFFGPGTRLTVL.

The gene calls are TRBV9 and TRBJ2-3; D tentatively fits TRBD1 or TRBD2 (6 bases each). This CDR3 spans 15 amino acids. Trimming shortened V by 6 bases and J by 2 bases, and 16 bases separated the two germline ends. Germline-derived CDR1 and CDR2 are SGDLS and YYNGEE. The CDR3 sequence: CASTTRGVSTDTQYF. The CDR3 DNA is TGTGCCAGCACCACTAGGGGGGTCTCCACAGATACGCAGTATTTT.

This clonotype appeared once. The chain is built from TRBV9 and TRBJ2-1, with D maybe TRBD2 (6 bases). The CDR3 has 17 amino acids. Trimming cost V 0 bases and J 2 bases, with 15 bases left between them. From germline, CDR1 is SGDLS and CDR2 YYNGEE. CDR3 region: CASSVGGRRGAYNEQFF. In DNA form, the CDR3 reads TGTGCCAGCAGCGTAGGGGGTCGGAGGGGAGCCTACAATGAGCAGTTCTTC.

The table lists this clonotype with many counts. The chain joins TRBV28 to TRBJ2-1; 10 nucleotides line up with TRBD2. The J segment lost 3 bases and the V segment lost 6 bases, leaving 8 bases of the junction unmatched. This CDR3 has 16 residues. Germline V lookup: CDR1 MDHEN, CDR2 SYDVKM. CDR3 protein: CASSPFSGGNYNEQFF. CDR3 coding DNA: TGTGCCAGCAGCCCATTTAGCGGGGGGAACTACAATGAGCAGTTCTTC.

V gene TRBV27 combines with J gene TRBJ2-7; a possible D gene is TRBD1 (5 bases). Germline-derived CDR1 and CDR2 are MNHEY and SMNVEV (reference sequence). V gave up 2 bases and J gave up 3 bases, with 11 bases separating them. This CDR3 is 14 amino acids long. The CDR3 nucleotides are TGTGCCAGCAGTTTAAAAGGGGTTGGCTACGAGCAGTACTTC. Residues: CASSLKGVGYEQYF.

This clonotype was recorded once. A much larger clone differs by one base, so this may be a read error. CDR3 residues: CASIPSLSETQYF. As DNA, the CDR3 is TGTGCCAGCATCCCTAGTTTAAGCGAGACCCAGTACTTC. The V and J genes are TRBV3-1 and TRBJ2-5; D unresolved. The V end lost 7 bases, the J end lost 5 bases, and 14 bases lay between the germline ends. Germline CDR1 reads LGHDT; CDR2 reads YNNKEL (reference sequence). The CDR3 runs to 13 residues.

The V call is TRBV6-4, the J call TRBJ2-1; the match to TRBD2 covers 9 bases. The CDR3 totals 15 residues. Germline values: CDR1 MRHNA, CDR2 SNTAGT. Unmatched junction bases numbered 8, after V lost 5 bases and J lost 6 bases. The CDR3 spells CASSYTSSGINEQFF. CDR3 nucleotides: TGTGCCAGCAGTTACACGTCTAGCGGGATCAATGAGCAGTTCTTC.

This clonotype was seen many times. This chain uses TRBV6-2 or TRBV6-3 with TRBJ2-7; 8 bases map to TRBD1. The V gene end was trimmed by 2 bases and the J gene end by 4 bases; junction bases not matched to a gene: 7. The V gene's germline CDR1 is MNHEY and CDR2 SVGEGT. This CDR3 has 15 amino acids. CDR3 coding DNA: TGTGCCAGCAGTTACCACGGGACAGGCCCATACGAGCAGTACTTC. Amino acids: CASSYHGTGPYEQYF.

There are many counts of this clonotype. The CDR3 here is CASTSSNTGELFF. In nucleotides, the CDR3 is TGTGCCAGCACCTCTTCGAACACCGGGGAGCTGTTTTTT. V is TRBV12-3 or TRBV12-4 and J is TRBJ2-2; D call uncertain. V was clipped by 7 bases and J by 0 bases, with 6 bases between them. The CDR3 spans 13 residues.

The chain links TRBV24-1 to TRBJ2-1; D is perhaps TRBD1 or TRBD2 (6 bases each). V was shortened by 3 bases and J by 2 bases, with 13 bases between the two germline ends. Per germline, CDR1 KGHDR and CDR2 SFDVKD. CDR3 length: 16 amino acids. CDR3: CATSDMGGSAYNEQFF. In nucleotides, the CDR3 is TGTGCCACCAGTGATATGGGGGGCAGCGCCTACAATGAGCAGTTCTTC.

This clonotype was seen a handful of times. In DNA form, the CDR3 reads TGTGCCAGCAGTTTTCCAGGTGAAAACATTCAGTACTTC. It translates to CASSFPGENIQYF. The J gene is TRBJ2-4, the V gene TRBV27; D gene uncertain. V was clipped by 3 bases and J by 5 bases, with 8 bases between them. Germline-derived CDR1 and CDR2 are MNHEY and SMNVEV (reference sequence). The CDR3 contains 13 residues.

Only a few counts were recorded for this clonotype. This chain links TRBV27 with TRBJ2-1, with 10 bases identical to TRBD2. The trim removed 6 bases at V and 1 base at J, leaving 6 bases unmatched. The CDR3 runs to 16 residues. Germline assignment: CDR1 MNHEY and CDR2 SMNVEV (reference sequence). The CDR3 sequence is CASREVAGGSYNEQFF. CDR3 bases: TGTGCCAGCAGGGAAGTAGCGGGGGGTTCCTACAATGAGCAGTTCTTC.

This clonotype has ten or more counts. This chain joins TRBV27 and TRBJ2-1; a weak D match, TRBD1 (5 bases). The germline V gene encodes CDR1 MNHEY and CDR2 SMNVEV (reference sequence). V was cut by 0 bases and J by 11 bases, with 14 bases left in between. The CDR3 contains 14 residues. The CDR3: CASSLSIRGYQQFF. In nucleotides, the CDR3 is TGTGCCAGCAGTTTATCGATAAGGGGCTACCAGCAGTTCTTC.

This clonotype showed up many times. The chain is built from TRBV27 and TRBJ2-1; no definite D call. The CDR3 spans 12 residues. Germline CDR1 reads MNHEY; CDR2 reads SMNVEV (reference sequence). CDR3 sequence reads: CTTSSSYNEQFF. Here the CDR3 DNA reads TGTACTACCTCAAGCTCCTACAATGAGCAGTTCTTC.

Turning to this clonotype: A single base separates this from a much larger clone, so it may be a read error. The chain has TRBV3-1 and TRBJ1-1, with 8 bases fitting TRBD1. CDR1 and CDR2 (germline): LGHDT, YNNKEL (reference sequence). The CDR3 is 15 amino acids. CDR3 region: CASCQYTGGHTEAFF. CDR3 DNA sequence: TGTGCCAGCTGCCAATATACAGGGGGACACACTGAAGCTTTCTTT.

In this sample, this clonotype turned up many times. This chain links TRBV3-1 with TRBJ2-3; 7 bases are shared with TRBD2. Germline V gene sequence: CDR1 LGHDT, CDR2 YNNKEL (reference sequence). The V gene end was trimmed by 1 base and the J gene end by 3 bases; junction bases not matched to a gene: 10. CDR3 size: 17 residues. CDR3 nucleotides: TGTGCCAGCAGCCAAGTACCCCAAGCGGGATGGACAGATACGCAGTATTTT. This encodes CASSQVPQAGWTDTQYF.

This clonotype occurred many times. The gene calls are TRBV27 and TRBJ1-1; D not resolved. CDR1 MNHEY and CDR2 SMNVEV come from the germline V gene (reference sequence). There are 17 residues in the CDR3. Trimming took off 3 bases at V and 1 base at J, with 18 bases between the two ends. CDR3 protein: CASSFSIRNFQNTEAFF. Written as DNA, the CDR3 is TGTGCCAGCAGTTTCTCAATCCGGAACTTCCAGAACACTGAAGCTTTCTTT.

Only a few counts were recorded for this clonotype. CDR3 DNA: TGTGCCAGCAGTGATGACAGGGTGCACTACAATGAGCAGTTCTTC. Its translation is CASSDDRVHYNEQFF. The chain links TRBV25-1 to TRBJ2-1; 7 positions agree with TRBD1. Germline V gene lookup returns CDR1 MGHDK and CDR2 SYGVNS. Losses at the gene ends were 3 bases for V and 3 bases for J; bases not matched to a gene: 5. The CDR3 is 15 amino acids.

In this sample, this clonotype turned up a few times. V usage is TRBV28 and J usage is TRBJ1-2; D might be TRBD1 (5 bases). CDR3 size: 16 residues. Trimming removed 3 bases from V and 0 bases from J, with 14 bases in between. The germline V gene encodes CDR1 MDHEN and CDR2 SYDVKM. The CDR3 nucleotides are TGTGCCAGCAGTTTTTCCTCAGGGAAGGCTAACTATGGCTACACCTTC. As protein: CASSFSSGKANYGYTF.

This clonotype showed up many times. The DNA for the CDR3 is TGCAGTGCTAGAGGGGGATGGCGGATAACAGATACGCAGTATTTT. This gives the protein CSARGGWRITDTQYF. This chain links TRBV20-1 with TRBJ2-3, with D unclear. This CDR3 has 15 amino acids. Trimming stripped 1 base from V and 3 bases from J, with 14 bases between. Germline V gives CDR1 DFQATT, CDR2 SNEGSKA (reference sequence).

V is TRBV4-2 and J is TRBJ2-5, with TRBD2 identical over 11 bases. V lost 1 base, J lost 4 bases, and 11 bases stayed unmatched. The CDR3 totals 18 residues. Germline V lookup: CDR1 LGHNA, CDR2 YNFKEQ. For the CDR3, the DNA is TGTGCCAGCAGCCAAGGGGTTGGGGTTCTAGCGGGAGGAGAGACCCAGTACTTC. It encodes CASSQGVGVLAGGETQYF.